A selection of T cell receptor beta chains follows, all from one sample in a study of multiple sclerosis patients with progressive multifocal leukoencephalopathy. Profiling relied on immunoSEQ multiplex PCR, and the TCRdb table lists in-frame clones only, not all of them. The table records 25,000 to 35,000 clones, more than 85% of them present only once. What was sequenced was PBMCs. All receptors come from a man aged 25-40 years with multiple sclerosis. CDR3s include the opening cysteine and the closing phenylalanine or tryptophan. D genes are given only for firm matches. A clone size is listed for some rows: how often the clone was seen (once, few, many), or a class if it is expanded.

d_gene: TRBD1
v_gene: TRBV7-9
j_gene: TRBJ2-3
abundance: .
CDR3aa: CASSPWDRAGTDTQYF
CDR3nt: TGTGCCAGCAGCCCCTGGGACAGGGCAGGCACAGATACGCAGTATTTT

d_gene: TRBD1
v_gene: TRBV7-9
j_gene: TRBJ2-1
abundance: .
CDR3aa: CASSLDRGVVDEQFF
CDR3nt: TGTGCCAGCAGCTTAGACAGGGGTGTCGTCGATGAGCAGTTCTTC

d_gene: .
v_gene: TRBV9
j_gene: TRBJ2-1
abundance: .
CDR3aa: CASSAEPDTYNEQFF
CDR3nt: TGTGCCAGCAGCGCCGAACCAGACACGTACAATGAGCAGTTCTTC

d_gene: .
v_gene: TRBV9
j_gene: TRBJ1-3
abundance: once
CDR3aa: CASSAGRGGGNTIYF
CDR3nt: TGTGCCAGCAGCGCGGGACGGGGAGGAGGAAACACCATATATTTT

d_gene: .
v_gene: TRBV27
j_gene: TRBJ1-2
abundance: .
CDR3aa: CASRGGLYGYTF
CDR3nt: TGTGCCAGCAGGGGGGGCCTCTATGGCTACACCTTC

d_gene: TRBD1
v_gene: TRBV10-1
j_gene: TRBJ1-1
abundance: .
CDR3aa: CASSTGGEGNTEAFF
CDR3nt: TGCGCCAGCAGTACAGGGGGCGAAGGGAACACTGAAGCTTTCTTT

d_gene: TRBD1
v_gene: TRBV5-1
j_gene: TRBJ2-3
abundance: .
CDR3aa: CASSLGTGEMDTQYF
CDR3nt: TGCGCCAGCAGCTTGGGGACAGGGGAAATGGATACGCAGTATTTT

d_gene: .
v_gene: TRBV9
j_gene: TRBJ1-1
abundance: .
CDR3aa: CASSPIIGDTEAFF
CDR3nt: TGTGCCAGCAGCCCTATCATTGGTGACACTGAAGCTTTCTTT

d_gene: TRBD1
v_gene: TRBV4-2
j_gene: TRBJ1-4
abundance: once
CDR3aa: CASSQEGGQPNEKLFF
CDR3nt: TGTGCCAGCAGCCAAGAGGGGGGACAGCCAAATGAAAAACTGTTTTTT

d_gene: .
v_gene: TRBV30
j_gene: TRBJ1-4
abundance: .
CDR3aa: CAWSVDRGLFF
CDR3nt: TGTGCCTGGAGTGTAGATAGAGGTCTGTTTTTT

d_gene: TRBD2
v_gene: TRBV5-4
j_gene: TRBJ2-5
abundance: .
CDR3aa: CASSLGGLAGVKETQYF
CDR3nt: TGTGCCAGCAGCTTGGGGGGACTAGCGGGAGTAAAAGAGACCCAGTACTTC

d_gene: .
v_gene: TRBV5-1
j_gene: TRBJ1-4
abundance: .
CDR3aa: CASSHATSGLATNEKLFF
CDR3nt: TGCGCCAGCAGCCATGCCACGTCTGGACTTGCAACTAATGAAAAACTGTTTTTT